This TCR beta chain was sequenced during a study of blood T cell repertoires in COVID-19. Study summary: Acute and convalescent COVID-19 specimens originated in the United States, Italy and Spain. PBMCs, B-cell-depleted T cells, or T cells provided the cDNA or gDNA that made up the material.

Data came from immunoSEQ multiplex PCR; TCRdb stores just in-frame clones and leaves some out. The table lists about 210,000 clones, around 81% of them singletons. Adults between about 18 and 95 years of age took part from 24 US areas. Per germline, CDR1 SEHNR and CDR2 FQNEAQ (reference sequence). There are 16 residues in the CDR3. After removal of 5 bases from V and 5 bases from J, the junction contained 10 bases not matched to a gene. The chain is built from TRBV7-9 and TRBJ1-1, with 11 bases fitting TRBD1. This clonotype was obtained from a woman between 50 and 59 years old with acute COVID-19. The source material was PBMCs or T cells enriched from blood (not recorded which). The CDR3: CASSVGQGAEGTEAFF. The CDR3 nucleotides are TGTGCCAGCAGCGTCGGACAGGGGGCTGAGGGGACTGAAGCTTTCTTT.